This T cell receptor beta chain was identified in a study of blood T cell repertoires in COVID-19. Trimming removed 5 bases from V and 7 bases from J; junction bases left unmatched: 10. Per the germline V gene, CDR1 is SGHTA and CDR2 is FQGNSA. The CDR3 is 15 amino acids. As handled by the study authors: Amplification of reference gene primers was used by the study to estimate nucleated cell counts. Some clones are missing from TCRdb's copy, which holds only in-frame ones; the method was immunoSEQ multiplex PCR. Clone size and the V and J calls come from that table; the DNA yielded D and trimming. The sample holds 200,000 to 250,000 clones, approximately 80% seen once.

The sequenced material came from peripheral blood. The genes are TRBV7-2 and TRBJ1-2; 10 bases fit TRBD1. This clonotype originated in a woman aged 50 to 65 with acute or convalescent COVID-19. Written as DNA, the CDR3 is TGTGCCAGCAGCCCCCGTCCGGGACAGGGGACTGGCTACACCTTC. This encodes CASSPRPGQGTGYTF. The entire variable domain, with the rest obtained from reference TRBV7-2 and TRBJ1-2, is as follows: GAGVSQSPSNKVTEKGKDVELRCDPISGHTALYWYRQSLGQGLEFLIYFQGNSAPDKSGLPSDRFSAERTGGSVSTLTIQRTQQEDSAVYLCASSPRPGQGTGYTFGSGTRLTVV.